This T cell receptor beta chain comes out of a study of T-cell reconstitution after alpha-beta-depleted transplantation in children. Study-wide results and limits: The high TCRbeta diversity at day 60 in some patients came from surviving recipient T cells and thymic progenitors. From newly produced T cells came most of the T-cell counts and diversity one year after transplant.

V was clipped by 5 bases and J by 0 bases, with 21 bases between them. The CDR3 runs 18 residues. The germline gives CDR1 SGHAT, CDR2 FQNNGV. Researchers prepared the TCRbeta library using unique molecular identifiers, the study reports. TCRdb fed the PCR reads into MiXCR, producing one record per CDR3 protein. The table shows under 850,000 distinct CDR3 sequences, with roughly 13% occurring only once. As regards this clonotype: Its antigen is as yet unknown.

The chain is built from TRBV11-2 and TRBJ2-3, with D tentatively TRBD1 or TRBD2 (6 bases each). The TCR sequence derives from a girl aged 2 to 9 with congenital amegakaryocytic thrombocytopenia, due to receive a stem cell transplant. The input for sequencing was PBMCs, taken before TCRalphabeta/CD19-depleted stem cell transplant. The CDR3 DNA sequence: TGTGCCAGCAGCCCTCCAAGGGGGGCGTCTACTAGCACAGATACGCAGTATTTT. Protein sequence: CASSPPRGASTSTDTQYF.